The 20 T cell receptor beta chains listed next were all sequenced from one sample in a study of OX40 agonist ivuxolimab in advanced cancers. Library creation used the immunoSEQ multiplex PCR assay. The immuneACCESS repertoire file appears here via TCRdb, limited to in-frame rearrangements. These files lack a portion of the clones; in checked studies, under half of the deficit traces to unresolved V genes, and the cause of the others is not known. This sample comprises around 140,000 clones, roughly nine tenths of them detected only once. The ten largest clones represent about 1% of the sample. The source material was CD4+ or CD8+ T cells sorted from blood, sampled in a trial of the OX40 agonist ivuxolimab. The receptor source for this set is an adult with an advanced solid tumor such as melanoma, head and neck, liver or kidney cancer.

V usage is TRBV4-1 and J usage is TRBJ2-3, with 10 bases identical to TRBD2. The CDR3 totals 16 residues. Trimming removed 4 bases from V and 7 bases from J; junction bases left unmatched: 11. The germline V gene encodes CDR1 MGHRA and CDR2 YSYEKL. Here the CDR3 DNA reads TGCGCCAGCAGCCCAGGGAAAGCGGGAGGGCTATATACGCAGTATTTT. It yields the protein CASSPGKAGGLYTQYF.

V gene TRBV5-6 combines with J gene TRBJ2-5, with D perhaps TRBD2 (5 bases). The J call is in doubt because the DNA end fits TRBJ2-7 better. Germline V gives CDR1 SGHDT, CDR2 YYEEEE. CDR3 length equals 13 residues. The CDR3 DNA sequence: TGTGCCAGCAGCTTGATGAGGGTCAACGAGCAGTACTTC. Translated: CASSLMRVNEQYF.

CDR3 loop: CASSSGQNTEAFF. CDR3 sequence (DNA): TGCGCCAGCAGTTCGGGCCAGAACACTGAAGCTTTCTTT. The V call is TRBV5-1, the J call TRBJ1-1, with D unresolved. V lost 5 bases and J lost 1, with 9 bases in between. This CDR3 spans 13 amino acids. Germline CDR1 and CDR2: SGHRS and YFSETQ.

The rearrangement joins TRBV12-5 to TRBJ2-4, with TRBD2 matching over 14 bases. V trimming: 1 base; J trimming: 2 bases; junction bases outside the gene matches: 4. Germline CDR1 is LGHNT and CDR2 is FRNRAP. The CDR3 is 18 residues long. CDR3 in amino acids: CASGLDGLAGGTKNIQYF. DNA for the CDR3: TGTGCTAGTGGTTTGGACGGACTAGCGGGAGGAACCAAAAACATTCAGTACTTC.

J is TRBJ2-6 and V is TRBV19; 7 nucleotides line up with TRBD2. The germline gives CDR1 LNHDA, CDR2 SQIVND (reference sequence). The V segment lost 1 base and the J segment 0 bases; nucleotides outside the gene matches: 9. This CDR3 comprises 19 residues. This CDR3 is CASSIGKGLQLSGANVLTF. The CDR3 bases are TGTGCCAGTAGTATAGGTAAGGGACTACAACTCTCTGGGGCCAACGTCCTGACTTTC.

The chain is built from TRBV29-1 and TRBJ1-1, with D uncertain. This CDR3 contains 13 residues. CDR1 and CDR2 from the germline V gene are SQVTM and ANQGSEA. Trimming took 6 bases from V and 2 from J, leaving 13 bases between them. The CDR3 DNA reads TGCAGCGTCGCAGCTAGATTAAACACTGAAGCTTTCTTT. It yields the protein CSVAARLNTEAFF.

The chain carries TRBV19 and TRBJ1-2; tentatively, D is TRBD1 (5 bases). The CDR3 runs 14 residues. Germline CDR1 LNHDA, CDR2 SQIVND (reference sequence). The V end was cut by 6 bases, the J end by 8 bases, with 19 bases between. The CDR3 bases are TGTGCCAGTAGAGAGACAGTCGGAATAGGAGGCTACACCTTC. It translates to CASRETVGIGGYTF. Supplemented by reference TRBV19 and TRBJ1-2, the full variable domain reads DGGITQSPKYLFRKEGQNVTLSCEQNLNHDAMYWYRQDPGQGLRLIYYSQIVNDFQKGDIAEGYSVSREKKESFPLTVTSAQKNPTAFYLCASRETVGIGGYTFGSGTRLTVV.

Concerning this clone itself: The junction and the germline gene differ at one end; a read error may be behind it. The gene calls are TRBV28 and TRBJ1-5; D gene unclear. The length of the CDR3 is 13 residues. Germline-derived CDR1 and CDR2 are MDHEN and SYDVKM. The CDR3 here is CASSLYGDQPQHF. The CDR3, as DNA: TGTGCCAGCAGCTTATACGGGGATCAGCCCCAGCATTTT.

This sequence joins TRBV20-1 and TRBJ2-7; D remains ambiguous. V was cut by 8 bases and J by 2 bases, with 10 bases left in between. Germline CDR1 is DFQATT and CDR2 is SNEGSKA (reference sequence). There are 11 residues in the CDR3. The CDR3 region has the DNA TGCAGTACCCAACGGGCCTACGAGCAGTACTTC. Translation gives CSTQRAYEQYF.

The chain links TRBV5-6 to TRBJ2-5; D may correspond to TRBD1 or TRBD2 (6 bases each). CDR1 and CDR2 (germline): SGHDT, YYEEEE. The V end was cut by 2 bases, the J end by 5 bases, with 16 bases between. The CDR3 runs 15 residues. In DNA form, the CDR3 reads TGTGCCAGCAGCTTTGGGGGGCACTTTGAGGAGACCCAGTACTTC. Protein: CASSFGGHFEETQYF.

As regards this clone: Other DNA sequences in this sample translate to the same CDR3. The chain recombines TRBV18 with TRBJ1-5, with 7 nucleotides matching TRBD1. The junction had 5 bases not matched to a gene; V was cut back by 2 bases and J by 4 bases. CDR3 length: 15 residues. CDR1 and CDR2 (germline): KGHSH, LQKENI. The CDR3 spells CASSPDRVKNQPQHF. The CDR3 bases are TGTGCCAGCTCACCAGACAGGGTCAAGAATCAGCCCCAGCATTTT.

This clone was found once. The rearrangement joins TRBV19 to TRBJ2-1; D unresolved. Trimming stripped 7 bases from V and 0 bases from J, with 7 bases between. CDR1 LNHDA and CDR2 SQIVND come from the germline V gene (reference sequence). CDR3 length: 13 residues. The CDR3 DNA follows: TGTGCCAGTACGAAGAGCTCCTACAATGAGCAGTTCTTC. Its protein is CASTKSSYNEQFF.

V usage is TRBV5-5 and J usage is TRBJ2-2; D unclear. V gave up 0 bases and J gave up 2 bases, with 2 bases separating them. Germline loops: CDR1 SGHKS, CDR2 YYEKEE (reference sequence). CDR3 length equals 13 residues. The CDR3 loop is CASSLVNTGELFF. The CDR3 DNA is TGTGCCAGCAGCTTGGTCAACACCGGGGAGCTGTTTTTT. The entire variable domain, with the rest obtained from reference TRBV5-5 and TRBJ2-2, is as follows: DAGVTQSPTHLIKTRGQQVTLRCSPISGHKSVSWYQQVLGQGPQFIFQYYEKEERGRGNFPDRFSARQFPNYSSELNVNALLLGDSALYLCASSLVNTGELFFGEGSRLTVL.

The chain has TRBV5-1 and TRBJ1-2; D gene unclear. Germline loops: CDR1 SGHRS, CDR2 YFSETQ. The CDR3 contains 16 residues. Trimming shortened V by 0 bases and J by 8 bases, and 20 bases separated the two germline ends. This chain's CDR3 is CASSLEGQRVGNGYTF. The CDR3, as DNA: TGCGCCAGCAGCTTGGAAGGGCAGCGGGTGGGGAACGGCTACACCTTC. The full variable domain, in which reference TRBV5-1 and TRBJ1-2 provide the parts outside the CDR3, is KAGVTQTPRYLIKTRGQQVTLSCSPISGHRSVSWYQQTPGQGLQFLFEYFSETQRNKGNFPGRFSGRQFSNSRSEMNVSTLELGDSALYLCASSLEGQRVGNGYTFGSGTRLTVV.

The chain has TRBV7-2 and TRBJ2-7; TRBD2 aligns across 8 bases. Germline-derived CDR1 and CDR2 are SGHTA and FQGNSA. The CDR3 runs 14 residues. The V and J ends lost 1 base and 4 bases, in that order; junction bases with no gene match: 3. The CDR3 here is CASSLGPSGYEQYF. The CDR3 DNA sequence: TGTGCCAGCAGCTTAGGGCCTAGCGGGTACGAGCAGTACTTC.

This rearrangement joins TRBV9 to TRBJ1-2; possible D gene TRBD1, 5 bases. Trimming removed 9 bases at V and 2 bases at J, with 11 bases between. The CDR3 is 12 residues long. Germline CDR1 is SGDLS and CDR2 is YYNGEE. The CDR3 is CATGAENYGYTF. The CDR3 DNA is TGTGCCACCGGGGCGGAGAACTATGGCTACACCTTC.

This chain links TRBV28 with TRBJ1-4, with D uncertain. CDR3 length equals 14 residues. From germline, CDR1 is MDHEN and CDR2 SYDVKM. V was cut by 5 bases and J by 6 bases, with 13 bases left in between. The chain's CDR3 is CASSPRATHEKLFF. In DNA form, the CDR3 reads TGTGCCAGCAGTCCGAGAGCTACCCATGAAAAACTGTTTTTT.

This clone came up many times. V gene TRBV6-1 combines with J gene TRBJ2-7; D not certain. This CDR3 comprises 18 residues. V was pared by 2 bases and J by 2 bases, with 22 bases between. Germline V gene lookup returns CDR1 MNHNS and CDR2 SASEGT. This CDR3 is CASSEHWSPYEQPYEQYF. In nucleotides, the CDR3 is TGTGCCAGCAGTGAACATTGGTCTCCCTACGAGCAACCCTACGAGCAGTACTTC.

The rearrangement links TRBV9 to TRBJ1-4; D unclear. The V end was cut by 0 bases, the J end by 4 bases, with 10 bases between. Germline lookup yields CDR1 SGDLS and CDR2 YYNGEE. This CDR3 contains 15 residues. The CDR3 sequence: CASSVGAVGNEKLFF. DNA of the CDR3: TGTGCCAGCAGCGTAGGAGCAGTGGGTAATGAAAAACTGTTTTTT.

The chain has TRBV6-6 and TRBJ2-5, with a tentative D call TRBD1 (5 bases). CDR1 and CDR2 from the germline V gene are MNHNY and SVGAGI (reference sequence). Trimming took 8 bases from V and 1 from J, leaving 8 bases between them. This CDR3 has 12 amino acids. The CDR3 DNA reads TGTGCCAGCTGGGGCAGCCAAGAGACCCAGTACTTC. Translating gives CASWGSQETQYF.